Below, one T cell receptor beta chain is given with its context. Trimming pared 4 bases from V and 5 bases from J, leaving 3 bases between. The CDR3 covers 10 residues. Germline assignment: CDR1 DFQATT and CDR2 SNEGSKA (reference sequence). TCRdb re-called the 5' RACE reads through MiXCR, storing one row per CDR3 protein. The table lists around 370,000 distinct CDR3 sequences, roughly 21% of them singletons. The sample belongs to a study of T-cell memory formation after mild COVID-19. This clonotype was sampled from an adult woman who had mild COVID-19 (a few samples of this study predate the infection). Cell type and time point are not known. The sample consisted of PBMCs or a T cell subset sorted from them (not recorded which). The chain carries TRBV20-1 and TRBJ2-1; D not resolved. In DNA form, the CDR3 reads TGCAGTGCTAAAAACAATGAGCAGTTCTTC. As protein: CSAKNNEQFF.